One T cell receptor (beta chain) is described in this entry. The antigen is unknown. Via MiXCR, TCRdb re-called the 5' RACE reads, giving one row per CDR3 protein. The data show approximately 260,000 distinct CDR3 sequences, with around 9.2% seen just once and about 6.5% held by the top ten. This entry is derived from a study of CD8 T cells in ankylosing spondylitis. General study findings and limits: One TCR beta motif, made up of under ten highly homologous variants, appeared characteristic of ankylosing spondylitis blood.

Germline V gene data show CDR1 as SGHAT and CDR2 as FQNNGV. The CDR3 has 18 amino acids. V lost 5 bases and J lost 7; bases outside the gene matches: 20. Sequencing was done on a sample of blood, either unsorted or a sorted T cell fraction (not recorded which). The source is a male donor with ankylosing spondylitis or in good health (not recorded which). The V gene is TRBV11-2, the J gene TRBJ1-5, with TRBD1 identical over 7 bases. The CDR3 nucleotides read TGTGCCAGCAGCCTCTTCCCCGATAAGGGGGCAGGTAGCCAGCCCCAGCATTTT. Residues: CASSLFPDKGAGSQPQHF.